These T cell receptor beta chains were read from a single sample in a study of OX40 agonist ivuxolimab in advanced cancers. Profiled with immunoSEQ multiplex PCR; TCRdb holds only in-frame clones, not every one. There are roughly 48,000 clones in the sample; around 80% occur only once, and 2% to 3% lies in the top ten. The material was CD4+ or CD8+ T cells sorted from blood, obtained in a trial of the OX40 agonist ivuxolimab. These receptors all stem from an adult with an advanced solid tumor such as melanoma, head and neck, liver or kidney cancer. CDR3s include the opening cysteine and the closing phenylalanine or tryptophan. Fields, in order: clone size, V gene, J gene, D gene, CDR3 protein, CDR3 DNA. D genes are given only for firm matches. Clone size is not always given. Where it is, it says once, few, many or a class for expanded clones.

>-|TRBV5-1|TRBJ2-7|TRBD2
CASSWTLAGGTYEQYF
TGCGCCAGCAGCTGGACCTTAGCGGGAGGGACCTACGAGCAGTACTTC
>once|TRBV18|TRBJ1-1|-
CASSAPQWAQQPAHTEAFF
TGTGCCAGCTCAGCGCCCCAGTGGGCCCAACAGCCGGCGCACACTGAAGCTTTCTTT
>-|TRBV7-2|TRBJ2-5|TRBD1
CASSSGQTQETQYF
TGTGCCAGCAGCTCGGGACAGACCCAAGAGACCCAGTACTTC
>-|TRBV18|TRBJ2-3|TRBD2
CASSPFLAGVSADTQYF
TGTGCCAGCTCACCATTTCTAGCGGGAGTCAGTGCAGATACGCAGTATTTT
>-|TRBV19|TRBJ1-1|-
CASSIRGGRTEAFF
TGTGCCAGTAGTATTCGGGGGGGGAGGACTGAAGCTTTCTTT
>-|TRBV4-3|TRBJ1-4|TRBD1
CASSHRQGRNEKLFF
TGCGCCAGCAGCCACCGACAGGGAAGAAATGAAAAACTGTTTTTT
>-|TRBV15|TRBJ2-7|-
CATSREPTVSSYEQYF
TGTGCCACCAGCAGGGAGCCGACTGTTAGCTCCTACGAGCAGTACTTC
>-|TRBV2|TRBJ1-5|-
CASSELAGSPQHF
TGTGCCAGCAGTGAGTTAGCAGGCTCGCCCCAGCATTTT
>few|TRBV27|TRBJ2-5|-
CASSPSSTGRETQYF
TGTGCCAGCAGTCCGTCCTCGACAGGACGGGAGACCCAGTACTTC
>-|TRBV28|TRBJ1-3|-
CASSPRTALSGNTIYF
TGTGCCAGCAGTCCTCGGACAGCACTCTCTGGAAACACCATATATTTT
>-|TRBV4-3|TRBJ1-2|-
CASSQVGADGYTF
TGCGCCAGCAGCCAAGTAGGGGCAGATGGCTACACCTTC
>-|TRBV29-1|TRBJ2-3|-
CSVEVTGGATDTQYF
TGCAGCGTTGAAGTAACGGGCGGGGCCACAGATACGCAGTATTTT
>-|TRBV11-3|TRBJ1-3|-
CASSGGRGGNTIYF
TGTGCCAGCAGCGGAGGCAGGGGTGGAAACACCATATATTTT
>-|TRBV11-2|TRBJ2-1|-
CASSFLGTNEQFF
TGTGCCAGCAGCTTTCTCGGGACCAATGAGCAGTTCTTC
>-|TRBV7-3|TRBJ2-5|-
CASSYHGGRQETQYF
TGTGCCAGCAGCTACCACGGGGGGCGACAAGAGACCCAGTACTTC
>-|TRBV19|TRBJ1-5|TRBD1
CASRPRGTGGGQPQHF
TGTGCCAGTAGGCCTCGAGGGACAGGGGGCGGTCAGCCCCAGCATTTT
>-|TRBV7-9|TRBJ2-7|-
CASSSVRYEQYF
TGTGCCAGCAGCTCCGTCCGGTACGAGCAGTACTTC
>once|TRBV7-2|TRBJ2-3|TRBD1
CASSTGTGWTDTQYF
TGTGCCAGCAGCACCGGGACAGGGTGGACAGATACGCAGTATTTT
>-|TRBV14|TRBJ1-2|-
CASSQVAGWYYGYTF
TGTGCCAGCAGCCAAGTAGCAGGGTGGTACTATGGCTACACCTTC
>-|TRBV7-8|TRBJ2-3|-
CASSPPRSVGTDTQYF
TGTGCCAGCAGCCCCCCGAGGAGCGTAGGCACAGATACGCAGTATTTT
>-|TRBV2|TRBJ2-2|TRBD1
CASSGGTVARTGELFF
TGTGCCAGCAGTGGTGGGACAGTCGCTCGGACCGGGGAGCTGTTTTTT
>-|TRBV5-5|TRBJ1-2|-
CASSLAGRARANGYTF
TGTGCCAGCAGCTTGGCCGGGAGGGCGCGGGCTAATGGCTACACCTTC
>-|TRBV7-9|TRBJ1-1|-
CATLPRGRTNTEAFF
TGTGCCACCCTACCACGGGGACGAACGAACACTGAAGCTTTCTTT
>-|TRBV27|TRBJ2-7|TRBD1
CASSWDRYYEQYF
TGTGCCAGCAGTTGGGACAGGTACTACGAGCAGTACTTC
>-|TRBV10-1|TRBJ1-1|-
CASSDPNTEAFF
TGCGCCAGCAGTGACCCGAACACTGAAGCTTTCTTT
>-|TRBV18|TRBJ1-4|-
CASSSTRDATNEKLFF
TGTGCCAGCTCATCAACGAGGGACGCAACTAATGAAAAACTGTTTTTT
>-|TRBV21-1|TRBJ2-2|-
CASSKSVRGRPGGFGFTGELFF
TGTGCCAGCAGCAAGAGCGTCCGCGGGCGGCCAGGAGGTTTCGGGTTCACCGGGGAGCTGTTTTTT
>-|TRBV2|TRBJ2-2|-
CASKGRASIVSGELFF
TGTGCCAGCAAGGGCAGGGCCTCGATAGTATCCGGGGAGCTGTTTTTT
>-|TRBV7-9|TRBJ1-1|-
CASRPQDSVNTEAFF
TGTGCCAGCAGGCCCCAGGACAGTGTGAACACTGAAGCTTTCTTT
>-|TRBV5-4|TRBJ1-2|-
CASSLQGSTYGYTF
TGTGCCAGCAGCTTACAGGGCTCGACCTATGGCTACACCTTC
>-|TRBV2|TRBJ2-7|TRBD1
CASRTGTGNNEQYF
TGTGCCAGCAGAACCGGGACAGGGAACAACGAGCAGTACTTC
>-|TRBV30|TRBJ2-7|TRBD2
CAWSVVLGAGGLYYEQYF
TGTGCCTGGAGTGTCGTCCTGGGAGCGGGGGGGCTTTACTACGAGCAGTACTTC
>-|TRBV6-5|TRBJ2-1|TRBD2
CASSYILAGAEQFF
TGTGCCAGCAGTTACATACTAGCGGGCGCAGAGCAGTTCTTC
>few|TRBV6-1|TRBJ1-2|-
CASSIQQNYGYTF
TGTGCCAGCAGTATTCAACAGAACTATGGCTACACCTTC
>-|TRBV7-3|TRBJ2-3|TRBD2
CASGLAGPTDTQYF
TGTGCCAGCGGCCTAGCGGGGCCCACAGATACGCAGTATTTT
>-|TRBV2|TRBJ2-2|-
CASSEAGYTGELFF
TGTGCCAGCAGTGAAGCGGGGTACACCGGGGAGCTGTTTTTT
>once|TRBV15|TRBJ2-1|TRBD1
CATSRAPGEGQGVDEQFF
TGTGCCACCAGCAGGGCCCCAGGTGAGGGACAGGGGGTTGATGAGCAGTTCTTC
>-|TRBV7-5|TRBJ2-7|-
CARSPPGGAPSKGEQYF
TGTGCCAGAAGCCCCCCCGGGGGGGCCCCATCTAAAGGCGAGCAGTACTTC
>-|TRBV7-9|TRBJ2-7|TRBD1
CASSPSSQGAAYEQYF
TGTGCCAGCAGCCCCAGCTCCCAGGGGGCGGCCTACGAGCAGTACTTC
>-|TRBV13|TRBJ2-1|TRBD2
CASSPGLAAYNEQFF
TGTGCCAGCAGTCCCGGACTAGCAGCCTACAATGAGCAGTTCTTC
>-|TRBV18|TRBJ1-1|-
CASSAGDGEAFF
TGTGCCAGCTCAGCAGGGGATGGTGAAGCTTTCTTT
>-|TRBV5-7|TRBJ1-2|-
CASSLVTSSYGYTF
TGTGCCAGCAGCTTAGTCACCAGTTCCTATGGCTACACCTTC
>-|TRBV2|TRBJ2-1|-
CASSDSLAGYNEQFF
TGTGCCAGCAGTGATTCCCTGGCAGGGTACAATGAGCAGTTCTTC
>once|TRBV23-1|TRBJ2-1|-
CASSQSGGTYRFNEQFF
TGCGCCAGCAGTCAATCAGGGGGTACATACCGCTTCAATGAGCAGTTCTTC
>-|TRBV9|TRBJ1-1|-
CASSFIPDSEAFF
TGTGCCAGCAGCTTTATCCCAGACAGTGAAGCTTTCTTT
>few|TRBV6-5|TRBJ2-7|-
CASSTTAEQYF
TGTGCCAGCAGTACTACGGCCGAGCAGTACTTC
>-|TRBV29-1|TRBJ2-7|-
CSVGRPPGLEQYF
TGCAGCGTTGGGAGGCCCCCGGGCCTCGAGCAGTACTTC
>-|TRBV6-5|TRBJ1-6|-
CASSYRLGRTESPLHF
TGTGCCAGCAGTTATCGGTTGGGAAGGACAGAATCACCCCTCCACTTT
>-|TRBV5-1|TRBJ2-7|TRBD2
CASSLGSSGGGEQYF
TGCGCCAGCAGCTTGGGAAGTAGCGGGGGGGGCGAGCAGTACTTC
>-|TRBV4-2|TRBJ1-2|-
CASSLAIGGYTF
TGTGCCAGCAGCTTGGCGATTGGTGGCTACACCTTC
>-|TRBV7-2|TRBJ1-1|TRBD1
CASSLVGDRANTEAFF
TGTGCCAGCAGCTTAGTTGGCGACAGGGCTAACACTGAAGCTTTCTTT
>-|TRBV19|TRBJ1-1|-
CASTSRAPHPQAFF
TGTGCCAGTACATCCAGGGCGCCACATCCCCAAGCTTTCTTT
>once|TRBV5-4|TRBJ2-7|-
CASSPHHYEQYF
TGTGCCAGCAGCCCACACCACTACGAGCAGTACTTC
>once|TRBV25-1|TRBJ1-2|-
CASSDPRDSVEGYTF
TGTGCCAGCAGTGATCCCAGGGATTCAGTGGAAGGCTACACCTTC
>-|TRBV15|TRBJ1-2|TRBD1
CATSREGRTGKHYGYTF
TGTGCCACCAGCAGAGAGGGTAGGACAGGGAAGCACTATGGCTACACCTTC